This passage covers 8 T cell receptor beta chains from one sample sequenced in a study of beta chain features in type 1 diabetes (dated by TCRdb to between 2018 and 2020). The protocol used for the library was the immunoSEQ multiplex PCR assay. The entire isolated RNA was reverse transcribed using the High Capacity cDNA Reverse Transcription Kit, and thus expressed TCRB transcripts were sequenced. TCRdb provides this immuneACCESS table in a form limited to in-frame rearrangements. Some clones are lacking; in checked studies, under half of them reflect an unresolved V gene, and why the rest are absent is not known. This sample lists 300,000 to 400,000 clones; 9.5% to 11% were detected once. The ten largest clones represent about 0.015% of the sample. Sequenced: naive CD4+ T cells from blood. Read against the paper, the sample's cell subset or site label means: true naive CD4+ T cells. These receptors came from a woman aged 25 to 39 in good health.

The V gene is TRBV30, the J gene TRBJ2-7; 10 bases align to TRBD2. The trim removed 7 bases at V and 9 bases at J, leaving 18 bases unmatched. Germline V gene sequence: CDR1 GTSNPN, CDR2 SVGIG (reference sequence). The CDR3 runs to 15 residues. The CDR3 is CAFFNREREGSRQYF. Written as DNA, the CDR3 is TGTGCCTTCTTCAACCGGGAGCGGGAGGGGAGCAGGCAGTACTTC. Variable domain in full (rest from reference TRBV30 and TRBJ2-7): SQTIHQWPATLVQPVGSPLSLECTVEGTSNPNLYWYRQAAGRGLQLLFYSVGIGQISSEVPQNLSASRPQDRQFILSSKKLLLSDSGFYLCAFFNREREGSRQYFGPGTRLTVT.

The table lists this clone with a few counts. The CDR3 DNA reads as TGTGCCATCAGTGATCGGACAGGGGATACGCAGTATTTT. It translates to CAISDRTGDTQYF. The rearrangement links TRBV10-3 to TRBJ2-3; 8 bases align to TRBD1. This CDR3 is built from 13 residues. Germline CDR1 ENHRY, CDR2 SYGVKD. V lost 3 bases, J lost 6 bases, and 2 bases stayed unmatched.

This clone appeared a few times. This sequence joins TRBV13 and TRBJ2-6; perhaps TRBD1 as D (5 bases). CDR3 size: 15 residues. Trimming cost V 4 bases and J 8 bases, with 15 bases left between them. Germline-derived CDR1 and CDR2 are PRHDT and FYEKMQ (reference sequence). CDR3 coding DNA: TGTGCCAGCAGCTCCCCTAGGGCAGGGACCAACGTCCTGACTTTC. Translated, it gives CASSSPRAGTNVLTF.

This clone has a single count. V and J are TRBV6-1 and TRBJ1-5; possible D gene TRBD1, 6 bases. This CDR3 spans 15 amino acids. The germline CDR1 and CDR2 sequences are MNHNS and SASEGT. V was pared by 3 bases and J by 3 bases, with 12 bases between. CDR3 sequence reads: CASSEQGNSNQPQHF. CDR3 coding DNA: TGTGCCAGCAGTGAGCAGGGGAATTCCAATCAGCCCCAGCATTTT.

The rearrangement uses TRBV10-2 and TRBJ2-7; 7 bases fit TRBD1. The CDR3 totals 14 residues. Germline V gives CDR1 WSHSY, CDR2 SAAADI. With V trimmed by 6 bases and J by 0 bases, 5 bases remained unmatched. CDR3 nucleotides: TGCGCCAGCAGAAGGACAGGTCTCTCCTACGAGCAGTACTTC. As protein: CASRRTGLSYEQYF.

The chain joins TRBV27 to TRBJ2-7, with D uncertain. The CDR3 runs 13 residues. CDR1 is MNHEY, CDR2 SMNVEV, per germline (reference sequence). V lost 3 bases, J lost 8 bases, and 14 bases lay in between. CDR3 sequence (DNA): TGTGCCAGCAGTTTGGAGAGGCCCCTCAAGCAGTACTTC. Translated, it gives CASSLERPLKQYF.

The chain couples TRBV7-3 to TRBJ1-1, with a possible D match to TRBD1 (6 bases). Germline CDR1 SGHTA, CDR2 FQGTGA. This CDR3 has 14 amino acids. Trimming cost V 4 bases and J 3 bases, with 12 bases left between them. This CDR3 reads CASSSQGSDTEAFF. CDR3 DNA: TGTGCCAGCAGCTCCCAGGGGTCGGACACTGAAGCTTTCTTT.

This clone was seen a few times. The chain links TRBV19 to TRBJ1-1, with 8 bases identical to TRBD1. The V segment lost 3 bases and the J segment 3 bases; nucleotides outside the gene matches: 3. The germline gives CDR1 LNHDA, CDR2 SQIVND (reference sequence). CDR3 length equals 14 residues. Written as DNA, the CDR3 is TGTGCCAGTAGTATCCACAGGGGGTACACTGAAGCTTTCTTT. Translating gives CASSIHRGYTEAFF.